This T cell receptor beta chain appears in the sequencing data of a study of blood T cell repertoires in COVID-19. This CDR3 is 13 amino acids long. CDR1 is SGHVS and CDR2 is FNYEAQ in the germline V gene. Unmatched junction bases numbered 9, after V lost 4 bases and J lost 13 bases. TCRdb's copy holds only in-frame clones and misses some; the assay was immunoSEQ multiplex PCR. The sample includes 130,000 to 150,000 clones, 70% to 90% of them seen just once. Sequenced input: peripheral blood. The clonotype originates from a woman aged 55-75 years with COVID-19, enrolled during active disease. The chain employs TRBV7-6 and TRBJ2-1; 8 bases agree with TRBD2. The CDR3, as DNA: TGTGCCAGCAGCTCAGGACTAGCTAGTACACAGTTCTTC. This translates into CASSSGLASTQFF.